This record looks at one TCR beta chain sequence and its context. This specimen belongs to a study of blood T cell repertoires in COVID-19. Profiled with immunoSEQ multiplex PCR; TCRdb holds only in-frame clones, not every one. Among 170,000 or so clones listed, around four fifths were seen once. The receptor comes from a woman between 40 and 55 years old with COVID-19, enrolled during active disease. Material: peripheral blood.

Here the CDR3 DNA reads TGTGCCAGCAGGCAGGGACTCTTCAAGCACAATGAGCAGTTCTTC. This codes for CASRQGLFKHNEQFF. This chain connects TRBV9 to TRBJ2-1; D might be TRBD2 (6 bases). Germline V gives CDR1 SGDLS, CDR2 YYNGEE. Trimming cost V 5 bases and J 5 bases, with 17 bases left between them. The CDR3 has 15 residues.